A single sample is the source of the 9 T cell receptor beta chains below, sequenced in a study of Ad26.COV2.S vaccination and SARS-CoV-2 variants. The data were produced by immunoSEQ multiplex PCR, yet TCRdb's version contains in-frame clones alone and is incomplete. Here the sample spans 400,000 to 450,000 clones, about nine tenths being singletons. As to treatment: about 20 received Ad26.COV2.S at low or high dose, single or two shots; roughly five received placebo; per-sample allocation not given. Day 63 after the first injection of vaccine or placebo was the sampling time. Here the sequenced sample was peripheral blood, taken in a trial of Ad26.COV2.S vaccine versus placebo. The receptor set was obtained from a person between 18 and 65 years old who received the Ad26.COV2.S COVID-19 vaccine or a placebo.

The count of this clone is one. The rearrangement uses TRBV12-5 and TRBJ2-7, with D perhaps being TRBD1 or TRBD2 (5 bases each). CDR1 and CDR2 (germline): LGHNT, FRNRAP. This CDR3 comprises 13 residues. Trimming left V 6 bases short and J 3 bases short, with 12 bases between. The CDR3 reads CASGSGTLYEQYF. CDR3 coding DNA: TGTGCTAGTGGATCCGGGACCCTCTACGAGCAGTACTTC.

This clone appeared a few times. This chain joins TRBV5-1 and TRBJ2-7; D call uncertain. V gave up 4 bases and J gave up 0 bases, with 5 bases separating them. The CDR3 sequence is 12 residues long. Germline-derived CDR1 and CDR2 are SGHRS and YFSETQ. Here the CDR3 reads CASSVDSYEQYF. Written as DNA, the CDR3 is TGCGCCAGCAGCGTCGACTCCTACGAGCAGTACTTC.

The J gene is TRBJ2-5, the V gene TRBV4-3; TRBD2 matches 10 bases. The CDR3 has 17 residues. Germline V lookup: CDR1 LGHNA, CDR2 YSLEER. Unmatched junction bases numbered 10, after V lost 0 bases and J lost 6 bases. The CDR3 spells CASSQDLASGSVKTQYF. CDR3 coding DNA: TGCGCCAGCAGCCAAGATTTGGCTAGCGGGAGTGTTAAGACCCAGTACTTC.

The chain joins TRBV29-1 to TRBJ1-2; D gene ambiguous. Trimming removed 1 base at V and 5 bases at J, with 2 bases between. CDR3 length: 10 amino acids. CDR1 is SQVTM, CDR2 ANQGSEA, per germline. For the CDR3, the DNA is TGCAGCGTTGAAGGTTATGGCTACACCTTC. Translation gives CSVEGYGYTF.

This rearrangement joins TRBV28 to TRBJ2-7, with 10 bases identical to TRBD2. CDR3 size: 15 residues. V was pared by 2 bases and J by 5 bases, with 6 bases of the junction left unmatched. In germline, CDR1 is MDHEN, CDR2 SYDVKM. CDR3 region: CASSLVLAGAHEQYF. CDR3 in DNA: TGTGCCAGCAGTTTAGTTCTAGCGGGAGCCCACGAGCAGTACTTC.

This clone was counted only a few times. The chain couples TRBV28 to TRBJ2-2, with a possible D match to TRBD1 (6 bases). The CDR3 length is 16 residues. Germline V gene sequence: CDR1 MDHEN, CDR2 SYDVKM. The V and J ends lost 6 bases and 3 bases respectively, with 17 bases between them. CDR3 nucleotide sequence: TGTGCCAGCAGAGGCGGCAGGGGTCGGTACACCGGGGAGCTGTTTTTT. Translating it yields CASRGGRGRYTGELFF.

The chain employs TRBV7-9 and TRBJ1-1; TRBD1 aligns across 7 bases. The CDR3 is 16 residues long. Unmatched junction bases numbered 9, after V lost 5 bases and J lost 0 bases. Germline assignment: CDR1 SEHNR and CDR2 FQNEAQ (reference sequence). The CDR3 nucleotides read TGTGCCAGCAGCCTTGTGACAGGGAGAGTGAACACTGAAGCTTTCTTT. Its translation is CASSLVTGRVNTEAFF. Using reference TRBV7-9 and TRBJ1-1 for the parts outside the CDR3, the full variable domain is DTGVSQNPRHKITKRGQNVTFRCDPISEHNRLYWYRQTLGQGPEFLTYFQNEAQLEKSRLLSDRFSAERPKGSFSTLEIQRTEQGDSAMYLCASSLVTGRVNTEAFFGQGTRLTVV.

The gene calls are TRBV6-2 or TRBV6-3 and TRBJ1-1; D not certain. CDR1 is MNHEY, CDR2 SVGEGT, per germline. V dropped 5 bases and J dropped 4 bases, with 11 bases sitting between them. The CDR3 contains 13 residues. CDR3 amino acids: CASSKGPRTEAFF. CDR3 sequence (DNA): TGTGCCAGCAGTAAAGGTCCACGCACTGAAGCTTTCTTT.

The chain has TRBV14 and TRBJ2-1, with 11 bases that match TRBD2. Germline assignment: CDR1 SGHDN and CDR2 FVKESK. The CDR3 runs 18 residues. The V segment lost 1 base and the J segment 7 bases; nucleotides outside the gene matches: 12. Here the CDR3 reads CASSQALGTSGRFNEQFF. The DNA for the CDR3 is TGTGCCAGCAGCCAAGCCTTAGGGACTAGCGGTCGATTTAATGAGCAGTTCTTC.